This T cell receptor beta chain was captured in a study of T cells in Graves' hyperthyroidism and ophthalmopathy. Study conclusions and caveats: Ophthalmopathy cases were set apart from stable hyperthyroidism by a 13 V-J model.

Using RNA transcripts as the source, TCR beta CDR3 regions were amplified. Carried out on the TCR CDR3, a first-round RT-PCR used the HTBI primer set. TCRdb analysed the multiplex PCR reads with MiXCR anew, one entry per CDR3 protein. Among 350,000 to 400,000 distinct CDR3 sequences, about 18% were seen once, and the ten largest hold approximately 4%. The germline gives CDR1 LNHNV, CDR2 YYDKDF (reference sequence). The CDR3 is 16 residues long. Trimming took 0 bases from V and 4 from J, leaving 12 bases between them. This clonotype was seen many times. Its antigen is as yet unknown. An absence of ophthalmopathy progression within 18 months meant stable Graves' hyperthyroidism. PBMCs were derived from about 9.1 ml fresh peripheral blood.

This chain uses TRBV15 with TRBJ2-2, with D possibly being TRBD1 (5 bases). The sequenced material came from blood. The source is a woman in her late teens or twenties with Graves' hyperthyroidism. CDR3 sequence: CATSRDWGAGTGELFF. CDR3 DNA sequence: TGTGCCACCAGCAGAGATTGGGGCGCAGGCACCGGGGAGCTGTTTTTT.